The rows below give T cell receptor beta chains drawn from one sample of a study of response to subunit inactivated influenza vaccine. MiXCR was run by TCRdb on the RT-PCR reads, yielding one entry per CDR3 protein. The repertoire has 710,000 or so distinct CDR3 sequences, more than 15% of them found once; the top ten carry under 14%. Sequenced here: PBMCs from blood, sampled 11 to 12 days after vaccination. The receptors here all came from a man aged 50 or older who received an inactivated influenza vaccine. Each CDR3 is given with its conserved first and last residue. Expanded clones get a size class; other rows say once, few or many, or leave the size out.

size	V	J	CDR3
few	TRBV6-2/TRBV6-3	TRBJ2-5	CASQSRAIQDQETQYF
few	TRBV11-1	TRBJ2-3	CASSQAEGSTDTQYF
few	TRBV2	TRBJ2-5	CAGGRTQETQYF
-	TRBV6-1	TRBJ2-6	CAITSTLTSGANVLTF
few	TRBV5-8	TRBJ1-2	CASSLEPTGGYTF
-	TRBV20-1	TRBJ2-3	CSARVSDTQYF
many	TRBV24-1	TRBJ2-7	CATSDLYEQYF
-	TRBV6-2/TRBV6-3	TRBJ2-2	CASRRASSRGVTGELFF
few	TRBV7-9	TRBJ2-1	CALGQPSSYNEQFF
many	TRBV20-1	TRBJ2-7	CSAMLAGPSYEQYF
many	TRBV11-2	TRBJ2-2	CASSSLVRRGGELFF
few	TRBV20-1	TRBJ2-1	CSATGTQPFTDYNEQFF
many	TRBV5-1	TRBJ2-5	CASSPWQGSETQYF
few	TRBV9	TRBJ2-3	CASSVHSGYTDTQYF
-	TRBV20-1	TRBJ2-1	CSAPPNRLFNEQFF
few	TRBV12-3/TRBV12-4	TRBJ2-5	CASSLANQVRTQYF
few	TRBV9	TRBJ2-7	CASSTGPSDEQYF
-	TRBV7-3	TRBJ2-1	CASSYQAGGPGEQFF
-	TRBV20-1	TRBJ1-1	CSARDYAGQKAFF
few	TRBV6-1	TRBJ2-1	CASSASGRSYNEQFF
-	TRBV24-1	TRBJ2-1	CATSDSLGLGDREQFF
few	TRBV5-5	TRBJ2-2	CASSLVIAGELFF
many	TRBV4-1	TRBJ2-1	CASSQGRLGVQFF
-	TRBV11-2	TRBJ2-5	CASSLYPQYGFGETQYF
many	TRBV12-3/TRBV12-4	TRBJ1-4	CASSLRRNNEKLFF
-	TRBV2	TRBJ2-1	CASSRGPGVKYNEQFF
few	TRBV5-5	TRBJ2-3	CASSKGSSTDTQYF
few	TRBV30	TRBJ2-7	CAWSVQAGSYEQYF
-	TRBV27	TRBJ2-7	CASSPTPGLAGAYEQYF
-	TRBV5-1	TRBJ2-6	CASSLTGGVSGANVLTF
-	TRBV7-9	TRBJ2-1	CASSLGWTSGRNEQFF
-	TRBV7-2	TRBJ2-5	CASSPQRGGETQYF
-	TRBV5-1	TRBJ2-2	CASSFLLTTGELFF
once	TRBV28	TRBJ2-7	CACRPSGSYEQYF
few	TRBV7-8	TRBJ2-3	CASSLSNADTQYF
-	TRBV30	TRBJ2-3	CAWNAGASGHTDTQYF
many	TRBV12-3/TRBV12-4	TRBJ2-3	CASSSFTDTQYF
once	TRBV25-1	TRBJ1-2	CASSESGGYYGYTF
-	TRBV4-2	TRBJ2-7	CASSQTTVPPGEQYF
few	TRBV21-1	TRBJ2-1	CASSRQNDRGLHNEQFF
-	TRBV19	TRBJ2-5	CASSVYWTSVGKTQYF
-	TRBV27	TRBJ2-3	CASSPGWGTSGDTQYF
-	TRBV6-1	TRBJ2-7	CASRLEGSYEQYF
few	TRBV5-1	TRBJ2-3	CASSLASRTDTQYF
-	TRBV7-8	TRBJ1-2	CASSLDPGVYGYTF
-	TRBV28	TRBJ2-4	CASRLGQNKNIQYF
-	TRBV12-3/TRBV12-4	TRBJ2-1	CASTIAGGLYNEQFF
once	TRBV3-1	TRBJ2-7	CASSQRGEAYEQYF
-	TRBV5-6	TRBJ1-1	CASSYSGRSTGMNTEAFF
many	TRBV29-1	TRBJ2-7	CSVETDREGYEQYF
-	TRBV7-2	TRBJ2-7	CASSPQGFGEQYF
few	TRBV24-1	TRBJ2-1	CATSDLGAAGINEQFF
-	TRBV11-2	TRBJ2-1	CASSAAGAYNEQFF
few	TRBV9	TRBJ2-3	CASSGGGTDYTDTQYF
few	TRBV12-3/TRBV12-4	TRBJ2-2	CASRRDRVRTGELFF
-	TRBV6-1	TRBJ1-2	CASSLHQGVRTYGYTF
-	TRBV29-1	TRBJ2-1	CSVRGGNEQFF